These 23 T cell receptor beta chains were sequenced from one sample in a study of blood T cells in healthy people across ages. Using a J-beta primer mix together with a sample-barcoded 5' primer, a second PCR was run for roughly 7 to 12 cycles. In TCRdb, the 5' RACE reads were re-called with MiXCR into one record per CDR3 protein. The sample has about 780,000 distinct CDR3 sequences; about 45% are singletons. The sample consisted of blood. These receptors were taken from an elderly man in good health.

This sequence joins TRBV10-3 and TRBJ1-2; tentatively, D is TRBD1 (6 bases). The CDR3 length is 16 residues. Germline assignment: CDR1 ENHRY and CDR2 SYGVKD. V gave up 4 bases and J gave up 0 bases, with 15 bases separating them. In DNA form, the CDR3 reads TGTGCCATCAGTGGGGACAAGGCCTATCCTAACTATGGCTACACCTTC. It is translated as CAISGDKAYPNYGYTF.

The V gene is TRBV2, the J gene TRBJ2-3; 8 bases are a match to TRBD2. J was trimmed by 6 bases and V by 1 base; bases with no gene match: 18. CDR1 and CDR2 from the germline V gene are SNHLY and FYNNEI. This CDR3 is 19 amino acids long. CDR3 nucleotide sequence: TGTGCCAGCAGTGAAGATCTCCTTGATAGCGGGACCTTCGAGGATACGCAGTATTTT. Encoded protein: CASSEDLLDSGTFEDTQYF.

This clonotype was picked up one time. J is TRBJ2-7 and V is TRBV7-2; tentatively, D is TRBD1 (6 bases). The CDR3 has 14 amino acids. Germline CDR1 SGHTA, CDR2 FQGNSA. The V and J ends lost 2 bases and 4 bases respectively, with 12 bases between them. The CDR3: CASSLYRDKYEQYF. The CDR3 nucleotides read TGTGCCAGCAGCTTATATCGGGACAAATACGAGCAGTACTTC.

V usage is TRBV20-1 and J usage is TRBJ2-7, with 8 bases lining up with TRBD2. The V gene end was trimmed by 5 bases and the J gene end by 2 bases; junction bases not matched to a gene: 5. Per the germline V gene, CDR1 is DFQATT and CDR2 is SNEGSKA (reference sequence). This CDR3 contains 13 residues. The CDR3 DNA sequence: TGCAGTGCTCTGACTAGCGCTACCTACGAGCAGTACTTC. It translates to CSALTSATYEQYF.

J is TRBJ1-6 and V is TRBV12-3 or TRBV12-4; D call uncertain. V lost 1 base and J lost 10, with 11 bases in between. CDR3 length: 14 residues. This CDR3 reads CASSLGQLGSPLHF. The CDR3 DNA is TGTGCCAGCAGTTTAGGGCAACTAGGATCACCCCTCCACTTT.

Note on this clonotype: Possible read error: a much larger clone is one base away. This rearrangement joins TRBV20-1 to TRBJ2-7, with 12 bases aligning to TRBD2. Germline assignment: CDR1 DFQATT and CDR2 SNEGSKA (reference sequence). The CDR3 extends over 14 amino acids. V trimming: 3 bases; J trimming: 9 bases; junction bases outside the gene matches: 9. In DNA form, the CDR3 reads TGCAGTGCTAGCGTGTTTGGACTAGCGGGATTGCAGTACTTC. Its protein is CSASVFGLAGLQYF.

Here the CDR3 reads CASSPSGLDEQYF. CDR3 DNA sequence: TGTGCCAGCAGTCCCAGCGGCCTGGATGAGCAGTACTTC. The chain joins TRBV12-3 or TRBV12-4 to TRBJ2-5, with D perhaps matching TRBD2 (5 bases). The length of the CDR3 is 13 residues. The V end was cut by 5 bases, the J end by 11 bases, with 18 bases between.

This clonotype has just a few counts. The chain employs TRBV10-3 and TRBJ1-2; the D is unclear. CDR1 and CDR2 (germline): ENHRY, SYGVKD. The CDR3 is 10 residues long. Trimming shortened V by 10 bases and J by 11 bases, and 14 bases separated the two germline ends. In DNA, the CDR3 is TGTGCCAACTATGGGGAGCAGTACACCTTC. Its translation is CANYGEQYTF.

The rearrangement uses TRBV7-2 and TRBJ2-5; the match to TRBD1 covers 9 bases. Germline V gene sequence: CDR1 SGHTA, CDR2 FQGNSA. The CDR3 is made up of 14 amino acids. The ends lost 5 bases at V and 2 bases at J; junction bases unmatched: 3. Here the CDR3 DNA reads TGTGCCAGCAGCCGGGACAGGGAACAAGAGACCCAGTACTTC. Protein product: CASSRDREQETQYF.

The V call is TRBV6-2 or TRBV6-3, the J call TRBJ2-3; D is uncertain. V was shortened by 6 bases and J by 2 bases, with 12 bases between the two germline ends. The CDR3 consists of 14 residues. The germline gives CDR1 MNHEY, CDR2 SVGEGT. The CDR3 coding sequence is TGTGCCAGCAGCGACGGACGAAACACAGATACGCAGTATTTT. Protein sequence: CASSDGRNTDTQYF.

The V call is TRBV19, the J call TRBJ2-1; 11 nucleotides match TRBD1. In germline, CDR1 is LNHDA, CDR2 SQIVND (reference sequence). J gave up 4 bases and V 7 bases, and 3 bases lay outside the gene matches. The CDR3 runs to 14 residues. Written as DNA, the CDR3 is TGTGCCAGTACCGGGACAGGGGGGTACAATGAGCAGTTCTTC. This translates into CASTGTGGYNEQFF.

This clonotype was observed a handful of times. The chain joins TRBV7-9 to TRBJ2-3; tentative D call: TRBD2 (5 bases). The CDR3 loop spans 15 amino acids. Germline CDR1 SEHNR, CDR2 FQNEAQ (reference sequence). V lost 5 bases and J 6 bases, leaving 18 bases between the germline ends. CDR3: CASSPSFIAMDTQYF. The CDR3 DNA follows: TGTGCCAGCAGCCCCTCTTTCATAGCGATGGATACGCAGTATTTT.

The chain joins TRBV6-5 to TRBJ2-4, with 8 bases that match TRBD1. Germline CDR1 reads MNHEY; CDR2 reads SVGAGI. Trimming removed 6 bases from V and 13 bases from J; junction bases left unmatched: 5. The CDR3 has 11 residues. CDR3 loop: CASRTGAQQYF. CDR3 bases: TGTGCCAGCAGGACAGGGGCGCAACAGTACTTC.

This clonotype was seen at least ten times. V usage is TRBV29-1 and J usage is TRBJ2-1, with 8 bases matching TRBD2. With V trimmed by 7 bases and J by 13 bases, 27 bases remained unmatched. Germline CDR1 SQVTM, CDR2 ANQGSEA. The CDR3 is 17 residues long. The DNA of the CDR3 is TGCAGCGCACGGGGGGGAACAGAGGACATCAGCGGGTCCGTTCAGTTCTTC. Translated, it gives CSARGGTEDISGSVQFF.

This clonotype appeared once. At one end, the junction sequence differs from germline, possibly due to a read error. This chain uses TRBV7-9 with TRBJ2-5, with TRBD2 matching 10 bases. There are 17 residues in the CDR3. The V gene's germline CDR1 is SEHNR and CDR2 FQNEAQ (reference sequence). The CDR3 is CAGSLKPGLARWETQYF. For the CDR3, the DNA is TGTGCCGGCAGCCTAAAACCGGGACTAGCGCGATGGGAGACCCAGTACTTC.

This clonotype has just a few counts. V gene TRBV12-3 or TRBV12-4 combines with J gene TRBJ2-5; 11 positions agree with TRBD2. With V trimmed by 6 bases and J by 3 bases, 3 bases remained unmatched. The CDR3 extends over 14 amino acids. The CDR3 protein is CASRQGLAEETQYF. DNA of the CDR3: TGTGCCAGCAGACAGGGACTAGCGGAAGAGACCCAGTACTTC.

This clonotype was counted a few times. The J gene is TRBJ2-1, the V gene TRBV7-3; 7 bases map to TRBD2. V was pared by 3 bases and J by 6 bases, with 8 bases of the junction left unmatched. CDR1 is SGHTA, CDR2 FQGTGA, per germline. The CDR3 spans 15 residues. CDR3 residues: CASSFHGTILNEQFF. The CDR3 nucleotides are TGTGCCAGCAGCTTTCACGGGACTATTCTCAATGAGCAGTTCTTC.

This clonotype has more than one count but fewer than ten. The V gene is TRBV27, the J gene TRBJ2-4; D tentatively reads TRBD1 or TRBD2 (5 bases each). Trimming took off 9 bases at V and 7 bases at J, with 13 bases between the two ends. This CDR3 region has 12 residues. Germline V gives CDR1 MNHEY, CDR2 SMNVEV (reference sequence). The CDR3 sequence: CASFARDNIQYF. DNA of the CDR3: TGTGCCAGTTTCGCCCGGGACAACATTCAGTACTTC.

This chain's CDR3 is CASSLQRNYEQYF. The CDR3 bases are TGTGCCAGCAGCTTACAGCGGAACTACGAGCAGTACTTC. The chain uses TRBV7-2 and TRBJ2-7; perhaps TRBD2 as D (5 bases). CDR1 is SGHTA, CDR2 FQGNSA, per germline. Trimming took 2 bases from V and 3 from J, leaving 8 bases between them. CDR3 length equals 13 residues. Full variable domain (remainder filled in from reference TRBV7-2 and TRBJ2-7): GAGVSQSPSNKVTEKGKDVELRCDPISGHTALYWYRQSLGQGLEFLIYFQGNSAPDKSGLPSDRFSAERTGGSVSTLTIQRTQQEDSAVYLCASSLQRNYEQYFGPGTRLTVT.

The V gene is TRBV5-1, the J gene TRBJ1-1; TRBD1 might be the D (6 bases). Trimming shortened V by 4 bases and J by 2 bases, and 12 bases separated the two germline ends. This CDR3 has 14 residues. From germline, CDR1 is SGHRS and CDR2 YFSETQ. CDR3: CASSELQGNTEAFF. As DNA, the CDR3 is TGCGCCAGCAGCGAGTTACAGGGAAACACTGAAGCTTTCTTT.

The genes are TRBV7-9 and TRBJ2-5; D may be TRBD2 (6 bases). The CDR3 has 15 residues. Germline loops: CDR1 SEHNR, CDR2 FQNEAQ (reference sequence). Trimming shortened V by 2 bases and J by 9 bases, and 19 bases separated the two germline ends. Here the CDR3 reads CASSLWATSAGSQYF. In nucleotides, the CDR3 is TGTGCCAGCAGCTTATGGGCCACGAGCGCGGGGTCCCAGTACTTC.

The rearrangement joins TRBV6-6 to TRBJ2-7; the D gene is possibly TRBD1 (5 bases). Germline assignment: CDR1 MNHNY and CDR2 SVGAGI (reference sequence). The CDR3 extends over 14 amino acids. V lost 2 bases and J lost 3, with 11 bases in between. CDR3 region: CASSYRQKLYEQYF. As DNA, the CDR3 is TGTGCCAGCAGTTACCGACAGAAACTCTACGAGCAGTACTTC.

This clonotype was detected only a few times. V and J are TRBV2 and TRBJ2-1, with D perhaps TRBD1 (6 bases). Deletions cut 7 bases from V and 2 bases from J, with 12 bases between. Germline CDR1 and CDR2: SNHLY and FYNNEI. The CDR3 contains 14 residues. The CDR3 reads CASTTGFAYNEQFF. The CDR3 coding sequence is TGTGCCAGCACCACAGGGTTTGCCTACAATGAGCAGTTCTTC. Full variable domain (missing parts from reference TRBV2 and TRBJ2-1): EPEVTQTPSHQVTQMGQEVILRCVPISNHLYFYWYRQILGQKVEFLVSFYNNEISEKSEIFDDQFSVERPDGSNFTLKIRSTKLEDSAMYFCASTTGFAYNEQFFGPGTRLTVL.